The 32 T cell receptor beta chains below all came from one sample that was sequenced in a study of CD8+CD57+ T cells in acquired aplastic anemia. TCR beta VDJ and CDR3 profiles were obtained from a genomic DNA template. TCRdb called the reads again in MiXCR, with one record for every CDR3 protein. The repertoire holds roughly 51,000 distinct CDR3 sequences, with about three quarters as singletons. The source material was sorted CD4+, CD8+, or CD8+CD57+ T cells (not recorded which) from PBMCs. These receptor sequences come from a human donor in good health, serving as a control.

The chain joins TRBV7-8 to TRBJ2-7, with D tentatively TRBD1 (5 bases). CDR1 SGHVS and CDR2 FQNEAQ come from the germline V gene. The CDR3 contains 12 residues. Trimming removed 4 bases at V and 4 bases at J, with 8 bases between. The CDR3 here is CASSSGHYEQYF. The CDR3 DNA is TGTGCCAGCAGCTCCGGACATTACGAGCAGTACTTC.

The V gene is TRBV5-1, the J gene TRBJ2-5; D is ambiguous. V lost 5 bases, J lost 4 bases, and 12 bases lay in between. Per the germline V gene, CDR1 is SGHRS and CDR2 is YFSETQ. The CDR3 consists of 13 residues. CDR3 DNA sequence: TGCGCCAGCAGTACGAGGTCTGGAGAGACCCAGTACTTC. Amino acid sequence: CASSTRSGETQYF.

J is TRBJ2-3 and V is TRBV7-3; no clear D gene. Germline V CDR1 and CDR2: SGHTA, FQGTGA. The V gene lost 5 bases and the J gene lost 2 bases, with 8 bases spanning the gap. The CDR3 runs to 13 residues. CDR3 amino acids: CASSPSDTDTQYF. The CDR3 region has the DNA TGTGCCAGCAGCCCGAGCGACACAGATACGCAGTATTTT.

The V call is TRBV19, the J call TRBJ1-1; D ambiguous. Germline assignment: CDR1 LNHDA and CDR2 SQIVND (reference sequence). The CDR3 has 12 amino acids. The V and J ends lost 6 bases and 7 bases respectively, with 12 bases between them. The CDR3 reads CASRPELGEAFF. In nucleotides, the CDR3 is TGTGCCAGTAGGCCTGAACTGGGTGAAGCTTTCTTT.

V and J are TRBV29-1 and TRBJ1-1; 10 bases line up with TRBD1. This CDR3 is built from 13 residues. The V gene's germline CDR1 is SQVTM and CDR2 ANQGSEA. V gave up 7 bases and J gave up 5 bases; unmatched junction bases: 7. CDR3 nucleotides: TGCAGCGGGGGGACAGGGGTATGGACTGAAGCTTTCTTT. Encoded protein: CSGGTGVWTEAFF.

This chain connects TRBV2 to TRBJ1-5; D is uncertain. The CDR3 runs to 15 residues. Trimming removed 4 bases at V and 2 bases at J, with 12 bases between. The germline V gene encodes CDR1 SNHLY and CDR2 FYNNEI. CDR3 region: CASSALGLGNQPQHF. CDR3 DNA sequence: TGTGCCAGCAGTGCCTTGGGTTTGGGCAATCAGCCCCAGCATTTT.

This clonotype has a handful of counts. The chain combines TRBV10-3 with TRBJ1-5; no reliable D call. Germline CDR1 ENHRY, CDR2 SYGVKD. V was pared by 9 bases and J by 3 bases, with 9 bases between. There are 12 residues in the CDR3. This CDR3 reads CAIGPNNQPQHF. The CDR3 DNA reads as TGTGCCATTGGGCCGAACAATCAGCCCCAGCATTTT.

The V gene is TRBV24-1, the J gene TRBJ1-1; 7 bases fit TRBD1. The CDR3 is 13 residues long. In germline, CDR1 is KGHDR, CDR2 SFDVKD. V dropped 4 bases and J dropped 9; count of bases not matched to a gene: 7. The CDR3 is CATSELTTGKAFF. The DNA for the CDR3 is TGTGCCACCAGTGAGCTCACGACAGGGAAAGCTTTCTTT.

The sample holds one count of this clonotype. The chain is built from TRBV24-1 and TRBJ1-1, with D hard to call. From germline, CDR1 is KGHDR and CDR2 SFDVKD. The CDR3 length is 16 residues. V was clipped by 6 bases and J by 0 bases, with 16 bases between them. The DNA for the CDR3 is TGTGCCACCAGTATAGTGACCGCGTATTTGAACACTGAAGCTTTCTTT. It is translated as CATSIVTAYLNTEAFF.

A single count supports this clonotype. A read error may produce the germline difference seen at one junction end. The chain uses TRBV10-1 and TRBJ1-4, with D unclear. This CDR3 contains 16 residues. The V gene's germline CDR1 is WNHNN and CDR2 SYGVQD (reference sequence). CDR3 sequence reads: CASSALFTATNEGLFF. The CDR3 DNA is TGTGCCAGCAGTGCACTGTTCACGGCAACTAATGAAGGACTGTTTTTT.

The gene calls are TRBV11-1 and TRBJ2-3; 10 nucleotides match TRBD2. This CDR3 region has 18 residues. Germline V CDR1 and CDR2: SGHAT, FQDESV (reference sequence). The V and J ends lost 3 bases and 2 bases, in that order; junction bases with no gene match: 11. The DNA of the CDR3 is TGTGCCAGCAGCTTCGCACCCACTAGCGGGATAGACACAGATACGCAGTATTTT. Protein sequence: CASSFAPTSGIDTDTQYF.

J is TRBJ1-5 and V is TRBV24-1; D is unresolved. Germline CDR1 and CDR2: KGHDR and SFDVKD. V lost 0 bases, J lost 0 bases, and 2 bases lay in between. The CDR3 spans 14 residues. CDR3 DNA sequence: TGTGCCACCAGTGATTTGAATAGCAATCAGCCCCAGCATTTT. Amino acids: CATSDLNSNQPQHF.

The J gene is TRBJ2-2, the V gene TRBV19, with 8 bases identical to TRBD1. The CDR3 has 15 residues. Germline CDR1 and CDR2: LNHDA and SQIVND (reference sequence). The ends lost 7 bases at V and 5 bases at J; junction bases unmatched: 9. The CDR3, as DNA: TGTGCCAGTACCCTGGACAGGGTGACGACCGGGGAGCTGTTTTTT. Translated, it gives CASTLDRVTTGELFF.

V is TRBV7-2 and J is TRBJ1-6; TRBD1 agrees at 7 bases. Unmatched junction bases numbered 10, after V lost 6 bases and J lost 11 bases. Germline CDR1 is SGHTA and CDR2 is FQGNSA. CDR3 length: 14 residues. In DNA form, the CDR3 reads TGTGCCAGCAGAGATGACAGGGCCATGACACCCCTCCACTTT. Translating it yields CASRDDRAMTPLHF.

The CDR3 protein is CASETGTGFYEQYF. For the CDR3, the DNA is TGTGCCAGCGAGACCGGGACAGGGTTTTACGAGCAGTATTTT. The V call is TRBV2, the J call TRBJ2-3; 9 bases are shared with TRBD1. The junction had 14 bases not matched to a gene; V was cut back by 8 bases and J by 11 bases. Germline CDR1 is SNHLY and CDR2 is FYNNEI. The CDR3 is 14 residues long.

This clonotype has a handful of counts. The chain joins TRBV7-9 to TRBJ2-7; unclear D gene. Per the germline V gene, CDR1 is SEHNR and CDR2 is FQNEAQ (reference sequence). The CDR3 loop spans 13 amino acids. Trimming shortened V by 5 bases and J by 5 bases, and 13 bases separated the two germline ends. The CDR3 DNA reads as TGTGCCAGCAGCAACAGTGGGTACAACGAGCAGTACTTC. Translated: CASSNSGYNEQYF.

This chain connects TRBV29-1 to TRBJ2-1; 7 positions match TRBD1. Unmatched junction bases numbered 14, after V lost 7 bases and J lost 8 bases. CDR1 and CDR2 (germline): SQVTM, ANQGSEA. This CDR3 spans 14 amino acids. CDR3 in DNA: TGCAGCGCCCCCGGGTCGAGGGACAGTGATGAGCAGTTCTTC. This gives the protein CSAPGSRDSDEQFF.

This clonotype was seen more than once but under ten times. The CDR3 DNA sequence: TGTGCCAGCAGACAAGGGGTTATCAGTGGCTACACCTTC. Translated, it gives CASRQGVISGYTF. The chain uses TRBV7-6 and TRBJ1-2, with TRBD1 as a possible D gene (5 bases). Germline V lookup: CDR1 SGHVS, CDR2 FNYEAQ. The CDR3 covers 13 residues. The V and J ends lost 6 bases and 7 bases respectively, with 15 bases between them. Drawing the rest from reference TRBV7-6 and TRBJ1-2, the complete variable domain is GAGVSQSPRYKVTKRGQDVALRCDPISGHVSLYWYRQALGQGPEFLTYFNYEAQQDKSGLPNDRFSAERPEGSISTLTIQRTEQRDSAMYRCASRQGVISGYTFGSGTRLTVV.

This clonotype showed up many times. The CDR3 loop reads CASSEEGTGSEKLFF. The CDR3 nucleotides are TGTGCCAGCAGTGAAGAGGGGACAGGGAGTGAAAAACTGTTTTTT. This chain connects TRBV6-1 to TRBJ1-4; 9 bases align to TRBD1. J gave up 7 bases and V 1 base, and 4 bases lay outside the gene matches. The CDR3 spans 15 residues. The germline V gene encodes CDR1 MNHNS and CDR2 SASEGT.

The chain is built from TRBV15 and TRBJ2-2, with D possibly TRBD1 on 5 matching bases. Germline CDR1 reads LNHNV; CDR2 reads YYDKDF (reference sequence). CDR3 size: 14 residues. The germline V and J ends were trimmed by 1 base and 7 bases, with 10 bases remaining between them. In nucleotides, the CDR3 is TGTGCCACCAGCAGAGTTGTAGGGGACGGGGAGCTGTTTTTT. It translates to CATSRVVGDGELFF.

The genes are TRBV15 and TRBJ1-4; 8 nucleotides align to TRBD1. The CDR3 runs 14 residues. V shed 3 bases, J shed 6 bases, and the junction held 3 bases outside the gene matches. Germline V lookup: CDR1 LNHNV, CDR2 YYDKDF (reference sequence). CDR3 in DNA: TGTGCCACCAGCAGCTTGGACAGGGATGAAAAACTGTTTTTT. Encoded protein: CATSSLDRDEKLFF.

This chain uses TRBV7-8 with TRBJ1-1; D gene unclear. The V and J ends lost 5 bases and 0 bases respectively, with 4 bases between them. This CDR3 is built from 12 residues. Germline V gives CDR1 SGHVS, CDR2 FQNEAQ. This CDR3 is CASSQMNTEAFF. CDR3 bases: TGTGCCAGCAGCCAAATGAACACTGAAGCTTTCTTT.

The chain carries TRBV24-1 and TRBJ2-3; perhaps TRBD2 as D (6 bases). Looked up from germline, CDR1 is KGHDR and CDR2 is SFDVKD. This CDR3 has 14 amino acids. Trimming took off 5 bases at V and 2 bases at J, with 10 bases between the two ends. In DNA form, the CDR3 reads TGTGCCACCAGTGGACGGGGACTCACAGATACGCAGTATTTT. It codes for CATSGRGLTDTQYF.

V gene TRBV15 combines with J gene TRBJ2-1; no clear D gene. CDR3 length: 14 amino acids. Trimming stripped 8 bases from V and 1 base from J, with 12 bases between. Looked up from germline, CDR1 is LNHNV and CDR2 is YYDKDF (reference sequence). CDR3 sequence reads: CATATVRSYNEQFF. CDR3 DNA: TGTGCCACCGCGACGGTGCGGTCCTACAATGAGCAGTTCTTC. The whole variable domain, filled in from reference TRBV15 and TRBJ2-1, reads DAMVIQNPRYQVTQFGKPVTLSCSQTLNHNVMYWYQQKSSQAPKLLFHYYDKDFNNEADTPDNFQSRRPNTSFCFLDIRSPGLGDTAMYLCATATVRSYNEQFFGPGTRLTVL.

This chain links TRBV7-9 with TRBJ2-7, with 7 bases fitting TRBD2. With 7 bases clipped from V and 4 bases from J, the junction kept 4 bases outside the gene matches. Germline assignment: CDR1 SEHNR and CDR2 FQNEAQ (reference sequence). This CDR3 spans 12 amino acids. For the CDR3, the DNA is TGTGCCAGCAACTACGGGGGGTACGAGCAGTACTTC. Translating it yields CASNYGGYEQYF. The full variable domain, its missing parts supplied by reference TRBV7-9 and TRBJ2-7, is DTGVSQNPRHKITKRGQNVTFRCDPISEHNRLYWYRQTLGQGPEFLTYFQNEAQLEKSRLLSDRFSAERPKGSFSTLEIQRTEQGDSAMYLCASNYGGYEQYFGPGTRLTVT.

This clonotype came up many times. This rearrangement joins TRBV7-9 to TRBJ2-3; unclear D gene. The V end was cut by 1 base, the J end by 2 bases, with 19 bases between. The CDR3 is 18 amino acids. Germline V lookup: CDR1 SEHNR, CDR2 FQNEAQ (reference sequence). The CDR3 nucleotides are TGTGCCAGCAGCTTAGGTGTCTTTTACTTGGAATACACAGATACGCAGTATTTT. It is translated as CASSLGVFYLEYTDTQYF.

The rearrangement links TRBV2 to TRBJ1-5, with 7 bases lining up with TRBD1. This CDR3 has 15 residues. The V gene's germline CDR1 is SNHLY and CDR2 FYNNEI. Trimming at V came to 5 bases and at J to 3 bases, leaving 7 bases not matched to a gene. The CDR3 loop reads CASSLTGAFNQPQHF. DNA of the CDR3: TGTGCCAGCAGTCTAACAGGGGCCTTCAATCAGCCCCAGCATTTT.

The J gene is TRBJ1-3, the V gene TRBV10-3; possibly TRBD1 for D (5 bases). Looked up from germline, CDR1 is ENHRY and CDR2 is SYGVKD. The V gene lost 10 bases and the J gene lost 1 base, with 8 bases spanning the gap. This CDR3 comprises 12 residues. As DNA, the CDR3 is TGTGCCACCCAGGGTTCTGGAAACACCATATATTTT. Translation: CATQGSGNTIYF.

This clonotype was seen more than once but under ten times. V and J are TRBV7-9 and TRBJ1-5, with D uncertain. V was pared by 2 bases and J by 6 bases, with 5 bases between. The CDR3 has 12 residues. Germline CDR1 reads SEHNR; CDR2 reads FQNEAQ (reference sequence). CDR3 protein: CASSLKGQPQHF. The CDR3 DNA is TGTGCCAGCAGCTTAAAAGGTCAGCCCCAGCATTTT.

This clonotype has just a few counts. The rearrangement uses TRBV5-5 and TRBJ1-6, with 8 bases aligning to TRBD1. V gave up 4 bases and J gave up 9 bases; unmatched junction bases: 9. There are 15 residues in the CDR3. Germline lookup yields CDR1 SGHKS and CDR2 YYEKEE (reference sequence). The CDR3 DNA reads as TGTGCCAGCAGCACCCAGACAGGGGAACGTTCACCCCTCCACTTT. Amino acids: CASSTQTGERSPLHF.

This clonotype showed up many times. The CDR3 bases are TGTGCCAGCACCCCCGGCGGGGCCAACACTGAAGCTTTCTTT. This codes for CASTPGGANTEAFF. The gene calls are TRBV27 and TRBJ1-1, with TRBD1 as a possible D gene (5 bases). CDR1 and CDR2 (germline): MNHEY, SMNVEV (reference sequence). The V gene lost 7 bases and the J gene lost 2 bases, with 14 bases spanning the gap. CDR3 size: 14 residues.

The V and J genes are TRBV7-2 and TRBJ2-7; no definite D call. V was trimmed by 5 bases and J by 3 bases, leaving 8 bases between them. From germline, CDR1 is SGHTA and CDR2 FQGNSA. CDR3 length: 12 amino acids. CDR3 region: CASSRGFYEQYF. CDR3 sequence (DNA): TGTGCCAGCAGCCGTGGGTTCTACGAGCAGTACTTC. The whole variable domain, remainder taken from reference TRBV7-2 and TRBJ2-7, is GAGVSQSPSNKVTEKGKDVELRCDPISGHTALYWYRQSLGQGLEFLIYFQGNSAPDKSGLPSDRFSAERTGGSVSTLTIQRTQQEDSAVYLCASSRGFYEQYFGPGTRLTVT.